The text below deals with one T cell receptor (beta chain). Its antigen is currently unknown. Clones were read by immunoSEQ multiplex PCR, and TCRdb kept only the in-frame ones, dropping some. This sample has approximately 120,000 clones, with roughly 90% found just once. This sample was included in a study of identifying expanded T cells in peripheral blood. Findings of the study overall: Variance in clone template counts between approximately two-week samples significantly increased with total template count across all healthy donors.

Per germline, CDR1 SGHRS and CDR2 YFSETQ. Between the trimmed V and J ends, which lost 2 bases and 2 bases, there was a span of 7 bases. This CDR3 contains 13 residues. The TCR comes from a person aged 18-70 years in good health. The sample comprised blood. This chain connects TRBV5-1 to TRBJ2-5; D remains unclear. This chain's CDR3 is CASSLFSQETQYF. CDR3 DNA: TGCGCCAGCAGCTTATTCAGTCAAGAGACCCAGTACTTC.